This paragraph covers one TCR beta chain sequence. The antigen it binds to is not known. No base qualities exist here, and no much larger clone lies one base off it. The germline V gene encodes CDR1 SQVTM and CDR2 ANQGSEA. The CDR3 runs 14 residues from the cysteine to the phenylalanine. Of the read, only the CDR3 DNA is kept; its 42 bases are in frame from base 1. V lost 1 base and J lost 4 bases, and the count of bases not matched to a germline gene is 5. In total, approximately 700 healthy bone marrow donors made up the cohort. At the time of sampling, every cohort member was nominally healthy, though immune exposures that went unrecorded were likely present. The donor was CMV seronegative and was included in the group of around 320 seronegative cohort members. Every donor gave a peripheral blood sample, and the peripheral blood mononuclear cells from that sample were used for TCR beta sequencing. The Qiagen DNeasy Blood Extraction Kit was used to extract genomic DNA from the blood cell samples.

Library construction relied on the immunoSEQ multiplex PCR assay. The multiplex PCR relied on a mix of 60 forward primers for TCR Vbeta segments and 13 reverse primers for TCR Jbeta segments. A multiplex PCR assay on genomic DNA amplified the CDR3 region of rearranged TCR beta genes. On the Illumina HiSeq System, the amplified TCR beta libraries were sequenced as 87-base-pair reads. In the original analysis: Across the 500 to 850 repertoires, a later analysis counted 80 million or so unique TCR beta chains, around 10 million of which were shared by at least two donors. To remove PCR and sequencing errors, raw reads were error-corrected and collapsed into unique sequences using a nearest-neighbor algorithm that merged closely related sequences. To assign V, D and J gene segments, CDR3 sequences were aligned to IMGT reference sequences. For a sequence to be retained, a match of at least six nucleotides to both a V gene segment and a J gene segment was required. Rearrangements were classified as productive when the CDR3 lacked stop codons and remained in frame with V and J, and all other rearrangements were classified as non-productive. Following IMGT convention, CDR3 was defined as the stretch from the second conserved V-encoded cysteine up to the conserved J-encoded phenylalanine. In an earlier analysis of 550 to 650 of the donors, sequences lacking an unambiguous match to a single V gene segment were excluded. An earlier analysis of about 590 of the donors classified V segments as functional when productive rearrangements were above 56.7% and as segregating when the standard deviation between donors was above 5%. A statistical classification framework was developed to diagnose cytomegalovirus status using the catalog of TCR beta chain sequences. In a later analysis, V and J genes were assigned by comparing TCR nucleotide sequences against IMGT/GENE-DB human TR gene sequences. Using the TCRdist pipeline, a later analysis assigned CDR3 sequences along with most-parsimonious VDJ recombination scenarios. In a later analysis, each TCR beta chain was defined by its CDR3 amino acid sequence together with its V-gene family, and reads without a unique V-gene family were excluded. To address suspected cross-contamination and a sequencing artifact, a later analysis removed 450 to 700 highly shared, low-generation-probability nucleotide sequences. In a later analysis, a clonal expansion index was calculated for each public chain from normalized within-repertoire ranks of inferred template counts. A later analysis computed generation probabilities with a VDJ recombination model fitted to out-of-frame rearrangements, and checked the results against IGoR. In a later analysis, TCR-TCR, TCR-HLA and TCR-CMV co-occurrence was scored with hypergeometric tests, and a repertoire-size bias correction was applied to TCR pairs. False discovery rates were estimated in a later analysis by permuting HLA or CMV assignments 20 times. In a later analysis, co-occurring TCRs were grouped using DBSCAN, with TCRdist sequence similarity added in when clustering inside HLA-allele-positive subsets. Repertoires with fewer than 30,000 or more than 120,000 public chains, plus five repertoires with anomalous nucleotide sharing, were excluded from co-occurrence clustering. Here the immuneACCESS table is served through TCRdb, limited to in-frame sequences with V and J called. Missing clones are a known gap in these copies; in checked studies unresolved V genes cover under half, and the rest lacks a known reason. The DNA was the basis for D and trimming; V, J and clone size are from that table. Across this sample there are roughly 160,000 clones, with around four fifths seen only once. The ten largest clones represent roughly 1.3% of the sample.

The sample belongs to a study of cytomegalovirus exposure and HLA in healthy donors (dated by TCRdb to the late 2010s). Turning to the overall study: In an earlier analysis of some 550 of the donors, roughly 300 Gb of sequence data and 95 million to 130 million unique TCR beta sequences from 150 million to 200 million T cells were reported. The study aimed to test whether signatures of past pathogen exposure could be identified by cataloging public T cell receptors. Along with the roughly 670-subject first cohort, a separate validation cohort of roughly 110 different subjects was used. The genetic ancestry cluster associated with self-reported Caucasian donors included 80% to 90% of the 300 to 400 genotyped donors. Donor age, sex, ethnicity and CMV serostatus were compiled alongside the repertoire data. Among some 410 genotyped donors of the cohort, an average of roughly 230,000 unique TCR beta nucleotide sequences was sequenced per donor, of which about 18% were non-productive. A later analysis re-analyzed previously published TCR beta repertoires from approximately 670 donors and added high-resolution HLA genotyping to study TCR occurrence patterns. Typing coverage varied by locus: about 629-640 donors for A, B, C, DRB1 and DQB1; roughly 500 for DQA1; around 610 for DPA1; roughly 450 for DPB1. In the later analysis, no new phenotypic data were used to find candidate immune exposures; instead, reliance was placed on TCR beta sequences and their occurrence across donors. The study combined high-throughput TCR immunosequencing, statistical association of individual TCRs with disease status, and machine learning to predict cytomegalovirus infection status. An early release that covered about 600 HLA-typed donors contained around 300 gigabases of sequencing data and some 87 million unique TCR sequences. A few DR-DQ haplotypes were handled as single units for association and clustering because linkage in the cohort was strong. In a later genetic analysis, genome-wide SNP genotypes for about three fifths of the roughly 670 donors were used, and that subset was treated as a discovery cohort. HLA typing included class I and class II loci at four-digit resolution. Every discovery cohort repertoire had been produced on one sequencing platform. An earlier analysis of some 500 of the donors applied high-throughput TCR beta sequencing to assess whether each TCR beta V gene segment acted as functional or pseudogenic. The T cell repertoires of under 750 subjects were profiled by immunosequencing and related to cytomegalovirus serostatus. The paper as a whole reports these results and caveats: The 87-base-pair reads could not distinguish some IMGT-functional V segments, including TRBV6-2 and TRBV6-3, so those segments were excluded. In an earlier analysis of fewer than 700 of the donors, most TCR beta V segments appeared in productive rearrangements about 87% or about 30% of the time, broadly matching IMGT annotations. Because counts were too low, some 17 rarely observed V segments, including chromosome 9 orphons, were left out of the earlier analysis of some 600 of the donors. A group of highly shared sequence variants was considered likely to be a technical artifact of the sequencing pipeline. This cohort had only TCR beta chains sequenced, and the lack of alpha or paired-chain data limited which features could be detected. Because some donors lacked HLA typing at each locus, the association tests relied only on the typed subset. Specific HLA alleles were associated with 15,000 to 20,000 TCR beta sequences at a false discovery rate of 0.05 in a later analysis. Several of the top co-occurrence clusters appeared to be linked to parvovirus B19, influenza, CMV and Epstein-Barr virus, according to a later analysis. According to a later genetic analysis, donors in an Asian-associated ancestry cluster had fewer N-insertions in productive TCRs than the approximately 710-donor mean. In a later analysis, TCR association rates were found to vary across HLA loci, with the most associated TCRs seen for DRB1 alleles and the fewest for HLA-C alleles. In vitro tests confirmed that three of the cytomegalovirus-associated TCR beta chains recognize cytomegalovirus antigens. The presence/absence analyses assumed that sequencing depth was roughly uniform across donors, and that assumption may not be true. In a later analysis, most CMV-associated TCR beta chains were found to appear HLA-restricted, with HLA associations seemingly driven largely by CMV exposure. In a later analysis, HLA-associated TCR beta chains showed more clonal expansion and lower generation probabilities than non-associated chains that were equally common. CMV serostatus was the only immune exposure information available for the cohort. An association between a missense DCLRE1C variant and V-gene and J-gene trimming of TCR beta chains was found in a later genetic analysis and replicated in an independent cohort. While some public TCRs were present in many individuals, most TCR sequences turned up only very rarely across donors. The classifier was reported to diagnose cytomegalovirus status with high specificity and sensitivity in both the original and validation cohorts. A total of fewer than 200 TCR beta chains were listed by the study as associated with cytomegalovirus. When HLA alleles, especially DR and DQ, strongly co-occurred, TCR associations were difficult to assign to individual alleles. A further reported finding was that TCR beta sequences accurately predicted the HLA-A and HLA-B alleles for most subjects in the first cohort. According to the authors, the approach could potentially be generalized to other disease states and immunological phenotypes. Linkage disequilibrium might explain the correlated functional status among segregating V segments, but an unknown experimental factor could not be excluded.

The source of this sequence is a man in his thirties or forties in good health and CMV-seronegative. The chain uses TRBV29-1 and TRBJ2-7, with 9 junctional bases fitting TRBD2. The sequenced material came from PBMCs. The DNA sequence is TGCAGCGTTGAAGTAGTAGCGGGGGCGTACGAGCAGTACTTC. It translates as CSVEVVAGAYEQYF.